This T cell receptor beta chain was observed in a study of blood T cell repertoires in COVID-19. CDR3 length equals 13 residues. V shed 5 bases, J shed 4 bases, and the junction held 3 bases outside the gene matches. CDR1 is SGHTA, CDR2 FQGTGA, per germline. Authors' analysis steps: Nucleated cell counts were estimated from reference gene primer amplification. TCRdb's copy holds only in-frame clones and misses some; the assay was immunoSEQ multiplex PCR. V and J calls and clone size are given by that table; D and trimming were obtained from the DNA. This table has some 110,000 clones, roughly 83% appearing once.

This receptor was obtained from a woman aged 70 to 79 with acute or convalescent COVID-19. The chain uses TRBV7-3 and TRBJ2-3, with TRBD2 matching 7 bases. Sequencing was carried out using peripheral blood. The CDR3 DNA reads TGTGCCAGCAGCCGGGACTACTCAGATACGCAGTATTTT. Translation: CASSRDYSDTQYF.